A selection of T cell receptor beta chains follows, all from one sample in a study of PD-L1 blockade in urothelial cancer. The data were produced by immunoSEQ multiplex PCR, yet TCRdb's version contains in-frame clones alone and is incomplete. The sample has 60,000 to 85,000 clones, around 90% seen once. Sequencing was performed on PBMCs, taken around atezolizumab (anti-PD-L1) treatment. The receptors derive from a woman aged 70 to 79 with urothelial cancer. The CDR3 runs from the conserved cysteine through the conserved F or W. Fields, in order: clone size, D gene, V gene, J gene, CDR3 DNA, CDR3 protein. D genes are given only for firm matches. Size values are once, few and many counts, or a class for expanded clones, and some rows have none.

size: -; D: TRBD2; V: TRBV7-3; J: TRBJ2-5; DNA: TGTGCCAGCAGCTTAATAGGGGCCGGGAGGGGGGAGACCCAGTACTTC; CDR3: CASSLIGAGRGETQYF
size: -; D: -; V: TRBV7-3; J: TRBJ2-5; DNA: TGTGCCAGCAGCTTAGTAGGGGGGGATGGGACCCAGTACTTC; CDR3: CASSLVGGDGTQYF
size: -; D: TRBD2; V: TRBV11-2; J: TRBJ2-2; DNA: TGTGCCAGCAGGCGGGATTTAGCGGGGCTAAACACCGGGGAGCTGTTTTTT; CDR3: CASRRDLAGLNTGELFF
size: -; D: -; V: TRBV7-2; J: TRBJ1-4; DNA: TGTGCCAGCAGCCTCGACAGGCGCGCAACTAATGAAAAACTGTTTTTT; CDR3: CASSLDRRATNEKLFF
size: -; D: -; V: TRBV9; J: TRBJ2-2; DNA: TGTGCCAGCAGCGTAGGTGGAGGACCCACCGGGGAGCTGTTTTTT; CDR3: CASSVGGGPTGELFF
size: -; D: TRBD1; V: TRBV18; J: TRBJ2-1; DNA: TGTGCCAGCTCACACCGACAGGGCCCATTGGAGGCTATCAATGAGCAGTTCTTC; CDR3: CASSHRQGPLEAINEQFF
size: -; D: TRBD1; V: TRBV20-1; J: TRBJ2-7; DNA: TGCAGTGCCGGGACAGGGGGCGAGCAGTACTTC; CDR3: CSAGTGGEQYF
size: -; D: TRBD1; V: TRBV5-5; J: TRBJ1-4; DNA: TGTGCCAGCAGCTTCACAGGGGCTAAGGCAACTAATGAAAAACTGTTTTTT; CDR3: CASSFTGAKATNEKLFF
size: few; D: -; V: TRBV7-2; J: TRBJ1-4; DNA: TGTGCCAGCAGCTTCTCCCTGAGTAATGAAAAACTGTTTTTT; CDR3: CASSFSLSNEKLFF
size: -; D: -; V: TRBV5-1; J: TRBJ2-7; DNA: TGCGCCAGCAGCTTAAGTGGCGGCCTAACCTACGAGCAGTACTTC; CDR3: CASSLSGGLTYEQYF
size: few; D: TRBD1; V: TRBV7-6; J: TRBJ2-7; DNA: TGTGCCAGCAGCTCTTTAGGGACAGGGCTCGAGCAGTACTTC; CDR3: CASSSLGTGLEQYF
size: -; D: -; V: TRBV30; J: TRBJ2-1; DNA: TGTGCCTGGAGTTCAGGACTTCACAATGAGCAGTTCTTC; CDR3: CAWSSGLHNEQFF
size: once; D: TRBD2; V: TRBV5-1; J: TRBJ2-6; DNA: TGCGCCAGCAGCCGGACTAGCGGGAGAGAGCCTGGGGCCAACGTCCTGACTTTC; CDR3: CASSRTSGREPGANVLTF
size: -; D: TRBD2; V: TRBV5-4; J: TRBJ2-7; DNA: TGTGCCAGCAGCTGGAGCGGGAGTAGCTCCTACGAGCAGTACTTC; CDR3: CASSWSGSSSYEQYF
size: -; D: TRBD2; V: TRBV13; J: TRBJ2-5; DNA: TGTGCCAGCAGCTTTGCTAGCGGGGGTTGGGCCCAGTACTTC; CDR3: CASSFASGGWAQYF
size: -; D: TRBD2; V: TRBV5-1; J: TRBJ2-3; DNA: TGCGCCAGCAGCTTTAGCGGGAGCACAGATACGCAGTATTTT; CDR3: CASSFSGSTDTQYF
size: -; D: -; V: TRBV7-9; J: TRBJ2-3; DNA: TGTGCCAGCAGCCCGGGAGTAGGGCCGGGGGATACGCAGTATTTT; CDR3: CASSPGVGPGDTQYF
size: -; D: TRBD2; V: TRBV15; J: TRBJ2-1; DNA: TGTGCCACCAGCAAGAAGGGACTAGCGGGAGGCAGTGAGCAGTTCTTC; CDR3: CATSKKGLAGGSEQFF
size: -; D: -; V: TRBV2; J: TRBJ2-4; DNA: TGTGCCAGCAGCCGGGACTCCAGAGGCATTCAGTACTTC; CDR3: CASSRDSRGIQYF
size: -; D: -; V: TRBV10-3; J: TRBJ2-2; DNA: TGTGCCATCAGCGGAGACCCGATGGCCGGGGAGCTGTTTTTT; CDR3: CAISGDPMAGELFF
size: -; D: TRBD2; V: TRBV7-9; J: TRBJ2-3; DNA: TGTGCCAGCAGCCCTCCGGGACTAGCGACAGATACGCAGTATTTT; CDR3: CASSPPGLATDTQYF
size: -; D: -; V: TRBV30; J: TRBJ1-2; DNA: TGTGCCTGGAATAGACAGACTTTTAACTATGGCTACACCTTC; CDR3: CAWNRQTFNYGYTF
size: -; D: -; V: TRBV7-9; J: TRBJ1-2; DNA: TGTGCCAGCAGCCAAATGACAGATGGCTACACCTTC; CDR3: CASSQMTDGYTF
size: -; D: TRBD1; V: TRBV7-8; J: TRBJ1-2; DNA: TGTGCCACCGGGGGAGGAGGGGGCGGCGGCTACACCTTC; CDR3: CATGGGGGGGYTF
size: -; D: -; V: TRBV2; J: TRBJ2-5; DNA: TGTGCCAGCAGTGAGGGCAGGATTGGGACCCAGTACTTC; CDR3: CASSEGRIGTQYF
size: -; D: -; V: TRBV7-9; J: TRBJ2-1; DNA: TGTGCCAGCAGCTTAGTTGGAGCGAGCTCCTACAATGAGCAGTTCTTC; CDR3: CASSLVGASSYNEQFF
size: -; D: TRBD1; V: TRBV5-4; J: TRBJ2-7; DNA: TGTGCCAGCAGCATACAGGGGGCTCGGGAGCAGTACTTC; CDR3: CASSIQGAREQYF
size: -; D: TRBD1; V: TRBV27; J: TRBJ2-3; DNA: TGTGCCAGCAGTACGTACAGGGGGCATCCAGATACGCAGTATTTT; CDR3: CASSTYRGHPDTQYF
size: -; D: -; V: TRBV15; J: TRBJ2-7; DNA: TGTGCCACCAGCAGAGGGGGCCACGGAGCCTACGAGCAGTACTTC; CDR3: CATSRGGHGAYEQYF
size: -; D: -; V: TRBV5-5; J: TRBJ2-1; DNA: TGTGCCAGCAGCTTCCAGGTTGGGAATGAGCAGTTCTTC; CDR3: CASSFQVGNEQFF
size: -; D: TRBD1; V: TRBV5-1; J: TRBJ2-7; DNA: TGCGCCAGCAGCCGACAGGGGGACGACTACGAGCAGTACTTC; CDR3: CASSRQGDDYEQYF
size: once; D: -; V: TRBV27; J: TRBJ2-3; DNA: TGTGCCAGCAGGAGGGGGGGCTTTAGCACAGATACGCAGTATTTT; CDR3: CASRRGGFSTDTQYF
size: -; D: TRBD1; V: TRBV6-1; J: TRBJ1-5; DNA: TGTGCCAGCAGTGGGCGACAGGGAAGCAATCAGCCCCAGCATTTT; CDR3: CASSGRQGSNQPQHF
size: -; D: TRBD2; V: TRBV19; J: TRBJ2-4; DNA: TGTGCCAGTCACAGCGGGGTGGGTTTGGCCAAAAACATTCAGTACTTC; CDR3: CASHSGVGLAKNIQYF
size: -; D: -; V: TRBV11-2; J: TRBJ1-2; DNA: TGTGCCAGCAGCCCATCCCCCAACTATGGCTACACCTTC; CDR3: CASSPSPNYGYTF
size: -; D: -; V: TRBV4-2; J: TRBJ2-3; DNA: TGTGCCAGCAGCTACTCTAGCGACGCTAGCACAGATACGCAGTATTTT; CDR3: CASSYSSDASTDTQYF